This T cell receptor (beta chain) was captured by sequencing in a study of human T cells and chemical hapten exposure. This clonotype has just a few counts. V lost 6 bases, J lost 0 bases, and 11 bases lay in between. Looked up from germline, CDR1 is MNHEY and CDR2 is SMNVEV (reference sequence). The length of the CDR3 is 15 residues. Researchers extracted total RNA from unfractionated whole blood. Library construction involved attaching unique molecular identifiers to individual cDNA molecules, which allowed quantitative, reproducible TCR counting. TCRdb reprocessed the reads via MiXCR and lists one record per CDR3 protein. Of roughly 120,000 distinct CDR3 sequences listed, 8% to 9.5% are singletons.

V is TRBV27 and J is TRBJ1-4; possible D gene TRBD1, 5 bases. The TCR sequence derives from a human donor in good health. Some clones in this sample may be carry-over from other donors' samples. The sequencing sample was made of whole blood. CDR3 sequence reads: CASRTQAPTNEKLFF. The CDR3 bases are TGTGCCAGCAGGACACAGGCGCCAACTAATGAAAAACTGTTTTTT.